Reported below is one T cell receptor (beta chain). The antigen is unknown. Germline V CDR1 and CDR2: SGHTS, YDEGEE. There are 15 residues in the CDR3. The V end lost 2 bases, the J end lost 8 bases, and 14 bases lay between the germline ends. The PCR had 60 Vbeta and 13 Jbeta primers. Using immunoSEQ multiplex PCR, the repertoire was profiled, and TCRdb retains in-frame clones only, with some absent. The sample has around 150,000 clones, around 65% seen once. The sample belongs to a study of cytomegalovirus exposure and HLA in healthy donors. Overall study findings and caveats: An observed cluster of highly shared sequence variants was recorded as a likely sequencing artifact.

The TCR originated in a woman aged 60-75 years in good health and CMV-seronegative. The chain is built from TRBV5-8 and TRBJ1-6; D perhaps matches TRBD1 (5 bases). Material for sequencing was PBMCs. The CDR3 loop is CASSFFQGSDSPLHF. Written as DNA, the CDR3 is TGTGCCAGCAGCTTTTTCCAGGGATCAGATTCACCCCTCCACTTT.